Below are 27 T cell receptor beta chains sequenced from a single sample in a study of PD-1 blockade in classical Hodgkin lymphoma. Sequenced by immunoSEQ multiplex PCR; TCRdb stores in-frame clones only, minus some. The sample includes some 23,000 clones, 80% to 85% of them seen just once. Following autologous stem cell transplantation, relapse occurred in every patient, and exposure to brentuximab vedotin varied. The sample consisted of peripheral blood mononuclear cells (PBMCs), taken before the second cycle of nivolumab. Every receptor here comes from a human donor with classical Hodgkin lymphoma.

The chain combines TRBV29-1 with TRBJ1-2; D remains ambiguous. The V end lost 4 bases, the J end lost 4 bases, and 7 bases lay between the germline ends. This CDR3 has 11 amino acids. Germline loops: CDR1 SQVTM, CDR2 ANQGSEA. CDR3 in amino acids: CSVVSAYGYTF. In DNA form, the CDR3 reads TGCAGCGTTGTCTCGGCCTATGGCTACACCTTC.

This clone is a singleton in its sample. The V call is TRBV19, the J call TRBJ1-2, with a weak D call TRBD1 (5 bases). V dropped 6 bases and J dropped 1 base, with 18 bases sitting between them. Germline V gene lookup returns CDR1 LNHDA and CDR2 SQIVND (reference sequence). The CDR3 loop spans 16 amino acids. The CDR3 nucleotides are TGTGCCAGTAGAGTGGTGGACACCGGAATTAACTATGGCTACACCTTC. Residues: CASRVVDTGINYGYTF.

This clone was picked up one time. The chain carries TRBV19 and TRBJ1-4; 12 bases agree with TRBD1. This CDR3 has 14 amino acids. The junction had 1 base not matched to a gene; V was cut back by 3 bases and J by 8 bases. CDR1 is LNHDA and CDR2 is SQIVND in the germline V gene (reference sequence). The CDR3 reads CASSIGTGGEKLFF. The CDR3, as DNA: TGTGCCAGTAGTATCGGGACAGGGGGCGAAAAACTGTTTTTT.

V gene TRBV5-1 combines with J gene TRBJ1-2; the D gene is possibly TRBD1 (6 bases). Germline CDR1 and CDR2: SGHRS and YFSETQ. The germline V and J ends were trimmed by 0 bases and 8 bases, with 14 bases remaining between them. The CDR3 totals 14 residues. The CDR3 sequence is CASSLAQGKEGYTF. In DNA form, the CDR3 reads TGCGCCAGCAGCTTGGCACAGGGCAAAGAAGGCTACACCTTC.

This chain joins TRBV28 and TRBJ1-2, with D maybe TRBD1 (5 bases). From germline, CDR1 is MDHEN and CDR2 SYDVKM. This CDR3 has 12 amino acids. The V and J ends lost 5 bases and 5 bases respectively, with 9 bases between them. For the CDR3, the DNA is TGTGCCAGCAGTACAGGAGAGTATGGCTACACCTTC. It yields the protein CASSTGEYGYTF.

The chain uses TRBV5-1 and TRBJ2-7, with 10 bases matching TRBD1. Germline V CDR1 and CDR2: SGHRS, YFSETQ. The CDR3 sequence is 16 residues long. The ends lost 0 bases at V and 3 bases at J; junction bases unmatched: 6. CDR3 DNA sequence: TGCGCCAGCAGCTTGGACGGGGACAGGGGTGTCTACGAGCAGTACTTC. Translated: CASSLDGDRGVYEQYF.

The chain combines TRBV11-1 with TRBJ1-1; no firm D call. This CDR3 region has 15 residues. Germline V CDR1 and CDR2: SGHAT, FQDESV (reference sequence). V lost 2 bases, J lost 2 bases, and 12 bases lay in between. CDR3 DNA: TGTGCCAGCAGCTTAATTCTACCGGGAAACACTGAAGCTTTCTTT. Amino acids: CASSLILPGNTEAFF.

This clone occurred a few times. The rearrangement links TRBV2 to TRBJ1-1; 7 positions match TRBD1. The germline gives CDR1 SNHLY, CDR2 FYNNEI. V lost 5 bases to trimming and J lost 2 bases; unmatched junction nucleotides: 2. This CDR3 region has 13 residues. DNA for the CDR3: TGTGCCAGCAGTAGGGACAGCAACACTGAAGCTTTCTTT. Encoded protein: CASSRDSNTEAFF.

The chain carries TRBV28 and TRBJ1-5; D unresolved. This CDR3 comprises 13 residues. The germline V gene has CDR1 MDHEN and CDR2 SYDVKM. The ends were cut back, 1 base at V and 4 bases at J, with 5 bases in the middle. The CDR3 nucleotides read TGTGCCAGCAGTTTATCCCGAAATCAGCCCCAGCATTTT. Protein sequence: CASSLSRNQPQHF. The full variable domain, rest sourced from reference TRBV28 and TRBJ1-5, is DVKVTQSSRYLVKRTGEKVFLECVQDMDHENMFWYRQDPGLGLRLIYFSYDVKMKEKGDIPEGYSVSREKKERFSLILESASTNQTSMYLCASSLSRNQPQHFGDGTRLSIL.

V usage is TRBV28 and J usage is TRBJ1-4; no firm D call. CDR1 MDHEN and CDR2 SYDVKM come from the germline V gene. With 5 bases removed from V and 0 bases from J, the gap between germline ends came to 10 bases. There are 15 residues in the CDR3. CDR3 in amino acids: CASSDQTSTNEKLFF. The CDR3 nucleotides are TGTGCCAGCAGTGACCAGACATCAACTAATGAAAAACTGTTTTTT.

A few counts support this clone. This rearrangement joins TRBV30 to TRBJ1-1; D ambiguous. V was pared by 3 bases and J by 1 base, with 6 bases between. This CDR3 region has 12 residues. The V gene's germline CDR1 is GTSNPN and CDR2 SVGIG (reference sequence). CDR3: CAWRSRNTEAFF. The DNA of the CDR3 is TGTGCCTGGAGATCCAGGAACACTGAAGCTTTCTTT.

The V and J genes are TRBV19 and TRBJ1-5; D is undetermined. V was pared by 6 bases and J by 3 bases, with 12 bases between. The CDR3 spans 14 residues. Germline V gene lookup returns CDR1 LNHDA and CDR2 SQIVND (reference sequence). The CDR3 DNA reads as TGTGCCAGTAGCCAAAACAGCCTCAATCAGCCCCAGCATTTT. Its translation is CASSQNSLNQPQHF. The complete variable domain, with remaining parts taken from reference TRBV19 and TRBJ1-5, reads DGGITQSPKYLFRKEGQNVTLSCEQNLNHDAMYWYRQDPGQGLRLIYYSQIVNDFQKGDIAEGYSVSREKKESFPLTVTSAQKNPTAFYLCASSQNSLNQPQHFGDGTRLSIL.

The CDR3 DNA sequence: TGTGCCAGCAGTCCCACGGGACAGGGACTATACGAGCAGTACTTC. It yields the protein CASSPTGQGLYEQYF. The chain recombines TRBV6-5 with TRBJ2-7, with 9 bases matching TRBD1. The CDR3 sequence is 15 residues long. The junction had 9 bases not matched to a gene; V was cut back by 5 bases and J by 4 bases. Germline CDR1 MNHEY, CDR2 SVGAGI.

The CDR3: CASSLGTGEDEQYF. The CDR3 DNA reads as TGTGCCAGCAGCTTAGGTACAGGGGAGGACGAGCAGTACTTC. The chain links TRBV7-6 to TRBJ2-7; maybe TRBD1 (7 bases). Trimming took 1 base from V and 5 from J, leaving 12 bases between them. CDR1 is SGHVS, CDR2 FNYEAQ, per germline. This CDR3 spans 14 amino acids. Combining the CDR3 with reference TRBV7-6 and TRBJ2-7 gives the whole variable domain GAGVSQSPRYKVTKRGQDVALRCDPISGHVSLYWYRQALGQGPEFLTYFNYEAQQDKSGLPNDRFSAERPEGSISTLTIQRTEQRDSAMYRCASSLGTGEDEQYFGPGTRLTVT.

The rearrangement links TRBV29-1 to TRBJ2-2, with D perhaps TRBD2 (6 bases). The V and J ends lost 7 bases and 6 bases respectively, with 12 bases between them. The germline V gene has CDR1 SQVTM and CDR2 ANQGSEA. The CDR3 loop spans 12 amino acids. The CDR3 sequence is CSARTGAGELFF. The CDR3 DNA follows: TGCAGCGCCAGAACGGGGGCCGGGGAGCTGTTTTTT.

The rearrangement joins TRBV5-5 to TRBJ1-2, with D possibly matching TRBD1 (5 bases). Trimming shortened V by 6 bases and J by 2 bases, and 11 bases separated the two germline ends. Germline V gives CDR1 SGHKS, CDR2 YYEKEE (reference sequence). The CDR3 extends over 13 amino acids. The CDR3 region is CASTQKGNYGYTF. DNA of the CDR3: TGTGCCAGCACCCAAAAGGGGAACTATGGCTACACCTTC. Full variable domain (outside the CDR3, taken from reference TRBV5-5 and TRBJ1-2): DAGVTQSPTHLIKTRGQQVTLRCSPISGHKSVSWYQQVLGQGPQFIFQYYEKEERGRGNFPDRFSARQFPNYSSELNVNALLLGDSALYLCASTQKGNYGYTFGSGTRLTVV.

The rearrangement uses TRBV19 and TRBJ2-7, with D unclear. Trimming shortened V by 7 bases and J by 1 base, and 14 bases separated the two germline ends. Looked up from germline, CDR1 is LNHDA and CDR2 is SQIVND (reference sequence). The CDR3 is 14 amino acids. The DNA for the CDR3 is TGTGCCAGTAAACCGACCTGGGGTTCCTACGAGCAGTACTTC. This translates into CASKPTWGSYEQYF.

V usage is TRBV10-1 and J usage is TRBJ1-1, with D perhaps matching TRBD1 (6 bases). Trimming left V 7 bases short and J 3 bases short, with 15 bases between. Germline-derived CDR1 and CDR2 are WNHNN and SYGVQD (reference sequence). The CDR3 has 14 amino acids. The CDR3 is CASNLQGRDTEAFF. DNA of the CDR3: TGCGCCAGCAATCTACAGGGCCGGGACACTGAAGCTTTCTTT.

V and J are TRBV6-5 and TRBJ1-2, with D perhaps matching TRBD1 (6 bases). From germline, CDR1 is MNHEY and CDR2 SVGAGI. The CDR3 sequence is 13 residues long. The V and J ends lost 2 bases and 4 bases respectively, with 8 bases between them. For the CDR3, the DNA is TGTGCCAGCAGTTACGGACAGCTCTATGGCTACACCTTC. Translation gives CASSYGQLYGYTF.

This clone was picked up a small number of times. This chain links TRBV27 with TRBJ1-2, with D tentatively TRBD1 (5 bases). Germline V CDR1 and CDR2: MNHEY, SMNVEV (reference sequence). Trimming removed 3 bases at V and 8 bases at J, with 10 bases between. This CDR3 contains 12 residues. In DNA, the CDR3 is TGTGCCAGCAGTTTCCTGGGGGGAGGCTACACCTTC. Its protein is CASSFLGGGYTF.

V is TRBV28 and J is TRBJ2-1, with 14 bases matching TRBD2. Germline lookup yields CDR1 MDHEN and CDR2 SYDVKM. V was pared by 10 bases and J by 9 bases, with 8 bases of the junction left unmatched. The CDR3 consists of 14 residues. Here the CDR3 reads CATRTSGRRGEQFF. CDR3 sequence (DNA): TGTGCCACCAGGACTAGCGGGAGGCGGGGTGAGCAGTTCTTC. The variable domain in full, with the rest retrieved from reference TRBV28 and TRBJ2-1, is DVKVTQSSRYLVKRTGEKVFLECVQDMDHENMFWYRQDPGLGLRLIYFSYDVKMKEKGDIPEGYSVSREKKERFSLILESASTNQTSMYLCATRTSGRRGEQFFGPGTRLTVL.

The chain uses TRBV7-8 and TRBJ1-6; 9 bases map to TRBD1. V lost 3 bases and J lost 9; bases outside the gene matches: 6. The CDR3 has 15 residues. The V gene's germline CDR1 is SGHVS and CDR2 FQNEAQ. CDR3 protein: CASSLTRDRVSPLHF. The CDR3 region has the DNA TGTGCCAGCAGCTTGACCCGGGACAGGGTTTCACCCCTCCACTTT.

In its sample, this clone was seen once. This chain connects TRBV14 to TRBJ2-5, with a weak D call TRBD2 (5 bases). Germline V lookup: CDR1 SGHDN, CDR2 FVKESK. CDR3 size: 18 residues. Trimming removed 3 bases at V and 0 bases at J, with 20 bases between. Here the CDR3 DNA reads TGTGCCAGCAGCCACACCGGGGTTCGTTATTGGTACCAAGAGACCCAGTACTTC. Translated: CASSHTGVRYWYQETQYF.

The rearrangement joins TRBV5-4 to TRBJ2-3; 9 bases align to TRBD2. The CDR3 has 16 residues. From germline, CDR1 is SGHNT and CDR2 YYREEE (reference sequence). V was pared by 0 bases and J by 2 bases, with 4 bases of the junction left unmatched. CDR3 coding DNA: TGTGCCAGCAGCTTGGGGTCTAGCGGGATCACAGATACGCAGTATTTT. Translation gives CASSLGSSGITDTQYF.

This clone appeared a single time. The rearrangement links TRBV2 to TRBJ2-2; TRBD2 matches at 7 bases. The CDR3 has 14 residues. V lost 5 bases and J lost 5; bases outside the gene matches: 5. The V gene's germline CDR1 is SNHLY and CDR2 FYNNEI. The CDR3 DNA reads as TGTGCCAGCAGTACCAGGGAGGGTACCGGGGAGCTGTTTTTT. Translation: CASSTREGTGELFF.

Only one count was recorded for this clone. The V gene is TRBV28, the J gene TRBJ1-2, with D perhaps matching TRBD1 (6 bases). Trimming shortened V by 1 base and J by 2 bases, and 8 bases separated the two germline ends. CDR1 MDHEN and CDR2 SYDVKM come from the germline V gene. The CDR3 is made up of 14 amino acids. The CDR3 sequence is CASSLSDRNYGYTF. For the CDR3, the DNA is TGTGCCAGCAGTTTATCGGACAGAAACTATGGCTACACCTTC.

This chain joins TRBV5-1 and TRBJ2-7; perhaps TRBD2 as D (5 bases). Germline V gives CDR1 SGHRS, CDR2 YFSETQ. CDR3 size: 14 residues. Trimming pared 3 bases from V and 4 bases from J, leaving 14 bases between. CDR3 sequence: CASSSEGHSYEQYF. The CDR3 DNA is TGCGCCAGCAGCTCCGAGGGTCACTCTTACGAGCAGTACTTC.